This is a list of T cell receptor beta chains from one sample in a study of T cell repertoires in cytomegalovirus infection. A single record per CDR3 protein comes from TCRdb applying MiXCR to the reads. The table lists some 300,000 distinct CDR3 sequences, roughly 13% of them singletons. The sequenced material came from PBMCs. The receptors here all came from a human donor in good health (CMV status not recorded). Some clones in this sample may be carry-over from other donors' samples. Each CDR3 is given with its conserved first and last residue. The D gene is left open where the match is weak. The size of a clone is reported for some rows only, either as once, few or many, or as a class for expanded clones.

>TRBV11-2|TRBD1|.|TRBJ2-4
TGTGCCAGCAGCAGGACAGGGGAAAACATTCAGTACTTC
CASSRTGENIQYF
>TRBV19|.|.|TRBJ1-1
TGTGCCAGTATAGGGACAAAGCAGCTGCCCACTGAAGCTTTCTTT
CASIGTKQLPTEAFF
>TRBV29-1|.|few|TRBJ1-1
TGCAGCGTCAGTCGGGACCGATGGAACACTGAAGCTTTCTTT
CSVSRDRWNTEAFF
>TRBV6-6|.|.|TRBJ1-3
TGTGTCAGCAGTCGGCTGGGGGCCTCTGGAAACACCATATATTTT
CVSSRLGASGNTIYF
>TRBV12-3/TRBV12-4|.|many|TRBJ2-6
TGTGCCAGCACGGCGGAGGCCAACGTCCTGACTTTC
CASTAEANVLTF
>TRBV27|.|.|TRBJ2-2
TGTGCCAGCAGTTTAAGACTAGGGAACACCGGGGAGCTGTTTTTT
CASSLRLGNTGELFF
>TRBV7-8|TRBD1|many|TRBJ1-1
TGTGCCAGCAGCCTCCCGGGACAGAATCCTGAAGCTTTCTTT
CASSLPGQNPEAFF
>TRBV6-6|TRBD1|.|TRBJ1-1
TGTGCCAGCTGGCAGGACAGGGGCACTGAAGCTTTCTTT
CASWQDRGTEAFF
>TRBV9|.|.|TRBJ1-6
TGTGCCAGCAGCGTATTGCCAGAGGGCCCAGGCTCCTATAATTCACCCCTCCACTTT
CASSVLPEGPGSYNSPLHF
>TRBV7-3|.|.|TRBJ2-1
TGTGCCAGCAGCTTAGTTCGCGGGGCCAATGAGCAGTTCTTC
CASSLVRGANEQFF
>TRBV15|TRBD1|.|TRBJ2-1
TGTGCCACCAGCGAAGACAGGGCTTTTGAGCAGTTCTTC
CATSEDRAFEQFF
>TRBV5-1|.|.|TRBJ2-7
TGCGCCAGCAGCTCAAAGACAGAGCAGTACTTC
CASSSKTEQYF
>TRBV7-9|.|.|TRBJ2-7
TGTGCCAGCAGGTCCGGGGGATTTTCCTACGAGCAGTACTTC
CASRSGGFSYEQYF
>TRBV7-9|.|many|TRBJ1-1
TGTGCCAGCAGCTCGAAACAGGGAGAGAACACTGAAGCTTTCTTT
CASSSKQGENTEAFF
>TRBV9|TRBD1|few|TRBJ2-7
TGTGCCAGCGGTCCTCAGGGACAGGGGGCGCAGGAGCAGTACTTC
CASGPQGQGAQEQYF
>TRBV12-3/TRBV12-4|TRBD1|.|TRBJ1-2
TGTGCCAGCAGTCCGCAACAGGGGTTCTCTTATAGGGATGGCTACACCTTC
CASSPQQGFSYRDGYTF
>TRBV7-8|.|many|TRBJ1-2
TGTGCCAGCAGCTTAGCGGGGACCTCAAACTATGGCTACACCTTC
CASSLAGTSNYGYTF
>TRBV7-2|.|few|TRBJ1-1
TGTGCCAGCAGCCCGTTTTTGGGCACTGAAGCTTTCTTT
CASSPFLGTEAFF
>TRBV4-3|TRBD1|.|TRBJ1-5
TGCGCCAGCAGCCAGGACAGGGAGGGTCAGCCCCAGCATTTT
CASSQDREGQPQHF
>TRBV20-1|.|few|TRBJ1-5
TGCAGTGCTAGAATAGGTCGGGACCAGCCCCAGCATTTT
CSARIGRDQPQHF
>TRBV7-9|.|many|TRBJ2-5
TGTGCCAGCAGCTTACCTAGTCAAGAGACCCAGTACTTC
CASSLPSQETQYF
>TRBV4-2|TRBD1|many|TRBJ1-4
TGTGCCAGCAGCCTATCCGGACAGGGTCTTAATGAAAAACTGTTTTTT
CASSLSGQGLNEKLFF
>TRBV4-1|.|many|TRBJ2-1
TGCGCCAGCAGCCTGGGTCTCCTGGGTGGGAATGAGCAGTTCTTC
CASSLGLLGGNEQFF
>TRBV6-4|.|.|TRBJ2-3
TGTGCCAGCAGTGAGGGAGCGACTTACACAGATACGCAGTATTTT
CASSEGATYTDTQYF
>TRBV7-9|TRBD2|.|TRBJ2-7
TGTGCCAGCAGCTTCGGACTAGCGGGAGTGGGTGAGCAGTACTTC
CASSFGLAGVGEQYF
>TRBV7-2|TRBD1|many|TRBJ1-5
TGTGCCAGCAGCTTAGACTGGGACAGGGCACAGCCCCAGCATTTT
CASSLDWDRAQPQHF
>TRBV7-2|.|medium-sized|TRBJ1-4
TGTGCCAGCAGCACAAGCGGGGGCGAAAAACTGTTTTTT
CASSTSGGEKLFF
>TRBV19|TRBD1|few|TRBJ2-7
TGTGCCAGTAGAGAGACAGGGGCGAGCTCCTACGAGCAGTACTTC
CASRETGASSYEQYF
>TRBV12-3/TRBV12-4|.|.|TRBJ2-7
TGTGCCAGCAGTTTAATGGGGAGGGGGGGTCCCTACGAGCAGTACTTC
CASSLMGRGGPYEQYF
>TRBV7-9|.|many|TRBJ2-5
TGTGCCAGCAGCTTAGGGCCGGGACGGAGAGAGACCCAGTACTTC
CASSLGPGRRETQYF
>TRBV27|.|few|TRBJ1-2
TGTGCCAGCAGTTTAAATTTCGTGGATGGCTACACCTTC
CASSLNFVDGYTF
>TRBV28|.|many|TRBJ2-5
TGTGCCAGCAGTTCGGGAGACAGGTTGGAGACCCAGTACTTC
CASSSGDRLETQYF
>TRBV28|TRBD1|.|TRBJ2-7
TGTGCCAGCACGACAGGGAGAAACGAGCAGTACTTC
CASTTGRNEQYF
>TRBV5-1|TRBD1|.|TRBJ1-3
TGCGCCAGCAGCCCGGGACAGAGATTCCTCTCTGGAAACACCATATATTTT
CASSPGQRFLSGNTIYF
>TRBV5-4|.|few|TRBJ1-1
TGTGCCAGCAGCGAAACAGGGTTTAACACTGAAGCTTTCTTT
CASSETGFNTEAFF
>TRBV7-2|TRBD2|many|TRBJ2-7
TGTGCCAGCAGCTCGGGCGGGACTAGCGGCCACGAGCAGTACTTC
CASSSGGTSGHEQYF
>TRBV7-2|.|few|TRBJ1-1
TGTGCCAGCAGCTTACTCCTGGGGGCCCCTGAAGCTTTCTTT
CASSLLLGAPEAFF
>TRBV9|.|.|TRBJ2-2
TGTGCCAGCAGCGTAGTTGGGATTGAGGCCACCGGGGAGCTGTTTTTT
CASSVVGIEATGELFF
>TRBV4-1|TRBD1|many|TRBJ2-5
TGCGCCAGCAGCCAGACAGGGGGCCGAGGGGAGACCCAGTACTTC
CASSQTGGRGETQYF
>TRBV3-1|.|few|TRBJ1-1
TGTGCCAGCAGCCAAGTCTACGGGGGGCGCGGGTCTTCGAGGGTCTCTGAAGCTTTCTTT
CASSQVYGGRGSSRVSEAFF
>TRBV18|TRBD1|.|TRBJ2-5
TGTGCCAGCTCACCTAACGGACAGGGGAAAGAGACCCAGTACTTC
CASSPNGQGKETQYF
>TRBV12-3/TRBV12-4|.|many|TRBJ1-2
TGTGCCAGCAGTTTCGAGGGCATGGCTGGCTACACCTTC
CASSFEGMAGYTF
>TRBV29-1|.|few|TRBJ2-2
TGCAGCGTGGACACCTCGAACACCGGGGAGCTGTTTTTT
CSVDTSNTGELFF
>TRBV10-3|.|many|TRBJ2-3
TGTGCCATCAGAAACCGGGACTCTAGCAGCACAGATACGCAGTATTTT
CAIRNRDSSSTDTQYF
>TRBV29-1|.|many|TRBJ2-2
TGCAGCGTGGGATACAGGGTCGGGACCGGGGAGCTGTTTTTT
CSVGYRVGTGELFF
>TRBV12-3/TRBV12-4|.|many|TRBJ2-7
TGTGCCAGCAGTTTAGAGGGCTGGGGTTACGACGAGCAGTACTTC
CASSLEGWGYDEQYF
>TRBV7-2|.|many|TRBJ2-5
TGTGCCAGCAGCTTAGCCCAAGGCTTACAAGAGACCCAGTACTTC
CASSLAQGLQETQYF
>TRBV10-3|.|few|TRBJ2-1
TGTGCCATCAGTGAGGCGAGGGGCGACTACCGTCTATACAATGAGCAGTTCTTC
CAISEARGDYRLYNEQFF
>TRBV7-3|TRBD2|many|TRBJ2-5
TGTGCCAGCAGCTTAACGGGGCGAACTAGCGGGGGGTCGTCGGAAGAGACCCAGTACTTC
CASSLTGRTSGGSSEETQYF
>TRBV28|.|many|TRBJ2-6
TGTGCCAGCGGTGACACGTCCTCTGGGGCCAACGTCCTGACTTTC
CASGDTSSGANVLTF
>TRBV7-2|TRBD2|many|TRBJ2-5
TGTGCCAGCAGCTTAACTAGCGGGGAGCAAGAGACCCAGTACTTC
CASSLTSGEQETQYF
>TRBV7-2|.|many|TRBJ2-6
TGTGCCAGCAGCTTAGGTGTCGGCAACGTCCTGACTTTC
CASSLGVGNVLTF
>TRBV7-3|.|many|TRBJ1-1
TGTGCCAGCTCCCCCCAGTTGAACACTGAAGCTTTCTTT
CASSPQLNTEAFF
>TRBV4-1|.|many|TRBJ2-3
TGCGCCAGCAGCCAAGGTCCCGTAAGGCAGTATTTT
CASSQGPVRQYF
>TRBV4-1|.|.|TRBJ2-3
TGCGCCAGCAGCCAAGGCGGGCATGGTGGTGGGTCCAGGGATACGCAGTATTTT
CASSQGGHGGGSRDTQYF
>TRBV20-1|TRBD2|.|TRBJ2-3
TGCAGTGCGGGAGGGCAGCGGGGGTTGACAGATACGCAGTATTTT
CSAGGQRGLTDTQYF
>TRBV12-3/TRBV12-4|.|.|TRBJ2-7
TGTGCCAGCAGTTCAGAAAAGATTTGGAGGGGCTACGAGCAGTACTTC
CASSSEKIWRGYEQYF